The clone carrying this T cell receptor beta chain appeared a few times. Its antigen remains unknown. The data were taken from a study of T cell repertoires in cytomegalovirus infection. One entry per CDR3 protein, called by TCRdb with MiXCR from the reads. The sample lists about 770,000 distinct CDR3 sequences, 25% to 35% seen once, with around 13% in the top ten. CDR1 and CDR2 (germline): SEHNR, FQNEAQ (reference sequence). V was cut by 2 bases and J by 3 bases, with 11 bases left in between. The CDR3 spans 14 residues. This chain connects TRBV7-9 to TRBJ2-7, with D unresolved. This material consisted of cultured CD8+ T cells from PBMCs, taken from culture after CMV antigen stimulation. The receptor comes from a human donor in good health (CMV status not recorded). Some clones in this sample may be carry-over from other donors' samples. CDR3: CASSLMYSDYEQYF. The CDR3 DNA follows: TGTGCCAGCAGCTTAATGTACAGTGACTACGAGCAGTACTTC. The full variable domain, its missing parts supplied by reference TRBV7-9 and TRBJ2-7, is DTGVSQNPRHKITKRGQNVTFRCDPISEHNRLYWYRQTLGQGPEFLTYFQNEAQLEKSRLLSDRFSAERPKGSFSTLEIQRTEQGDSAMYLCASSLMYSDYEQYFGPGTRLTVT.